The 11 T cell receptor beta chains below all came from one sample that was sequenced in a study of glioma-infiltrating T cells. The iRepertoire nested amplicon-rescue multiplex PCR amplified TCR alpha and beta CDR3s from RNA. MiXCR was run by TCRdb on the multiplex PCR reads, yielding one entry per CDR3 protein. The table has about 180,000 distinct CDR3 sequences, around 42% seen once; the top ten hold around 5%. The sequencing sample was made of glioma tissue, nonneoplastic brain tissue, or PBMCs (not recorded which). Every receptor here comes from a human donor with low-grade glioma or glioblastoma, undergoing nonglioma brain surgery, or in good health (not recorded which).

As for this clonotype: A read error may be the cause here, since a much bigger clone is one base away. V gene TRBV7-2 combines with J gene TRBJ1-6; D unresolved. The CDR3 has 13 residues. The germline V gene has CDR1 SGHTA and CDR2 FQGNSA. The CDR3 nucleotides are TGTGCCAGCAGCCCAAGAAGGGATTCACCCCTCCAATTT. It translates to CASSPRRDSPLQF.

The chain employs TRBV19 and TRBJ2-2, with D perhaps assigned TRBD1 or TRBD2 (5 bases each). Germline V CDR1 and CDR2: LNHDA, SQIVND (reference sequence). V was cut by 4 bases and J by 0 bases, with 12 bases left in between. The CDR3 sequence is 16 residues long. The CDR3: CASSRSGTANTGELFF. CDR3 nucleotide sequence: TGTGCCAGTAGTAGGTCCGGGACGGCGAACACCGGGGAGCTGTTTTTT.

In its sample, this clonotype was seen many times. The CDR3: CASLFGGGSTDTQYF. CDR3 nucleotide sequence: TGTGCCAGCCTTTTCGGGGGGGGGAGCACAGATACGCAGTATTTT. The chain uses TRBV28 and TRBJ2-3, with 8 bases that match TRBD2. CDR1 MDHEN and CDR2 SYDVKM come from the germline V gene. After removal of 8 bases from V and 0 bases from J, the junction contained 7 bases not matched to a gene. The CDR3 is made up of 15 amino acids.

This clonotype has at least ten counts. The chain carries TRBV20-1 and TRBJ2-7, with 8 bases matching TRBD2. Germline-derived CDR1 and CDR2 are DFQATT and SNEGSKA (reference sequence). V was pared by 0 bases and J by 7 bases, with 11 bases of the junction left unmatched. The CDR3 extends over 15 amino acids. The chain's CDR3 is CSARDEASGLGEQYF. Here the CDR3 DNA reads TGCAGTGCTAGAGATGAGGCTAGCGGGCTGGGGGAGCAGTACTTC.

This clonotype was observed many times. The V call is TRBV7-9, the J call TRBJ1-1; unclear D gene. Per the germline V gene, CDR1 is SEHNR and CDR2 is FQNEAQ (reference sequence). Trimming removed 3 bases at V and 4 bases at J, with 15 bases between. This CDR3 comprises 15 residues. The CDR3 sequence is CASSFSGSRVTEAFF. The CDR3 DNA is TGTGCCAGCAGCTTCTCGGGATCCCGCGTCACTGAAGCTTTCTTT.

This clonotype has at least ten counts. The V and J genes are TRBV6-1 and TRBJ2-1, with a possible D match to TRBD2 (7 bases). V lost 6 bases to trimming and J lost 3 bases, with 15 bases between them. The CDR3 covers 15 residues. The germline CDR1 and CDR2 sequences are MNHNS and SASEGT. CDR3 sequence (DNA): TGTGCCAGCAGGAAGGGGGGGGGATTCTACAATGAGCAGTTCTTC. Amino acids: CASRKGGGFYNEQFF.

This clonotype showed up just a few times. The V and J genes are TRBV19 and TRBJ2-5, with TRBD2 matching 9 bases. V lost 5 bases to trimming and J lost 3 bases; unmatched junction nucleotides: 4. The germline V gene encodes CDR1 LNHDA and CDR2 SQIVND (reference sequence). The CDR3 loop spans 14 amino acids. For the CDR3, the DNA is TGTGCCAGTAGTTTCAGACTAGCGGAAGAGACCCAGTACTTC. Protein product: CASSFRLAEETQYF. Full variable domain (remainder filled in from reference TRBV19 and TRBJ2-5): DGGITQSPKYLFRKEGQNVTLSCEQNLNHDAMYWYRQDPGQGLRLIYYSQIVNDFQKGDIAEGYSVSREKKESFPLTVTSAQKNPTAFYLCASSFRLAEETQYFGPGTRLLVL.

This clonotype was found many times. The chain has TRBV7-9 and TRBJ1-6; D ambiguous. The CDR3 is 15 residues long. The germline V gene encodes CDR1 SEHNR and CDR2 FQNEAQ (reference sequence). V lost 5 bases and J 5 bases, leaving 13 bases between the germline ends. The DNA of the CDR3 is TGTGCCAGCAGCCCCGGAGGGATTAATAATTCACCCCTCCACTTT. Protein sequence: CASSPGGINNSPLHF.

As for this clonotype: A single base separates this from a much larger clone, so it may be a read error. This chain joins TRBV28 and TRBJ2-7; 9 bases are a match to TRBD2. Germline V lookup: CDR1 MDHEN, CDR2 SYDVKM. The CDR3 runs 14 residues. CDR3 bases: TGTGTCAGCAGTTTGAGGAGCGGGAGGTACGAGCAGTACTTC. It specifies CVSSLRSGRYEQYF.

Worth noting for this clonotype: A read error may be the cause here, since a much bigger clone is one base away. The chain joins TRBV6-2 or TRBV6-3 to TRBJ2-1; 13 bases align to TRBD2. CDR3 length equals 15 residues. Per germline, CDR1 MNHEY and CDR2 SVGEGT. The chain's CDR3 is CASTRTSGGYNEKFF. CDR3 DNA: TGTGCCAGCACCAGGACTAGCGGGGGCTACAATGAGAAGTTCTTC.

Comments on this clonotype: As the CDR3 is not closed by the conserved phenylalanine or tryptophan, this likely results from a read error. The chain combines TRBV28 with TRBJ2-1, with D possibly being TRBD1 (5 bases). Germline V gene lookup returns CDR1 MDHEN and CDR2 SYDVKM. Trimming removed 2 bases at V and 8 bases at J, with 16 bases between. This CDR3 contains 15 residues. The CDR3, as DNA: TGTGCCAGCAGTTTAAGTGCAGGGTGCTTTGATGAGCAGTTCCTC. This gives the protein CASSLSAGCFDEQFL.